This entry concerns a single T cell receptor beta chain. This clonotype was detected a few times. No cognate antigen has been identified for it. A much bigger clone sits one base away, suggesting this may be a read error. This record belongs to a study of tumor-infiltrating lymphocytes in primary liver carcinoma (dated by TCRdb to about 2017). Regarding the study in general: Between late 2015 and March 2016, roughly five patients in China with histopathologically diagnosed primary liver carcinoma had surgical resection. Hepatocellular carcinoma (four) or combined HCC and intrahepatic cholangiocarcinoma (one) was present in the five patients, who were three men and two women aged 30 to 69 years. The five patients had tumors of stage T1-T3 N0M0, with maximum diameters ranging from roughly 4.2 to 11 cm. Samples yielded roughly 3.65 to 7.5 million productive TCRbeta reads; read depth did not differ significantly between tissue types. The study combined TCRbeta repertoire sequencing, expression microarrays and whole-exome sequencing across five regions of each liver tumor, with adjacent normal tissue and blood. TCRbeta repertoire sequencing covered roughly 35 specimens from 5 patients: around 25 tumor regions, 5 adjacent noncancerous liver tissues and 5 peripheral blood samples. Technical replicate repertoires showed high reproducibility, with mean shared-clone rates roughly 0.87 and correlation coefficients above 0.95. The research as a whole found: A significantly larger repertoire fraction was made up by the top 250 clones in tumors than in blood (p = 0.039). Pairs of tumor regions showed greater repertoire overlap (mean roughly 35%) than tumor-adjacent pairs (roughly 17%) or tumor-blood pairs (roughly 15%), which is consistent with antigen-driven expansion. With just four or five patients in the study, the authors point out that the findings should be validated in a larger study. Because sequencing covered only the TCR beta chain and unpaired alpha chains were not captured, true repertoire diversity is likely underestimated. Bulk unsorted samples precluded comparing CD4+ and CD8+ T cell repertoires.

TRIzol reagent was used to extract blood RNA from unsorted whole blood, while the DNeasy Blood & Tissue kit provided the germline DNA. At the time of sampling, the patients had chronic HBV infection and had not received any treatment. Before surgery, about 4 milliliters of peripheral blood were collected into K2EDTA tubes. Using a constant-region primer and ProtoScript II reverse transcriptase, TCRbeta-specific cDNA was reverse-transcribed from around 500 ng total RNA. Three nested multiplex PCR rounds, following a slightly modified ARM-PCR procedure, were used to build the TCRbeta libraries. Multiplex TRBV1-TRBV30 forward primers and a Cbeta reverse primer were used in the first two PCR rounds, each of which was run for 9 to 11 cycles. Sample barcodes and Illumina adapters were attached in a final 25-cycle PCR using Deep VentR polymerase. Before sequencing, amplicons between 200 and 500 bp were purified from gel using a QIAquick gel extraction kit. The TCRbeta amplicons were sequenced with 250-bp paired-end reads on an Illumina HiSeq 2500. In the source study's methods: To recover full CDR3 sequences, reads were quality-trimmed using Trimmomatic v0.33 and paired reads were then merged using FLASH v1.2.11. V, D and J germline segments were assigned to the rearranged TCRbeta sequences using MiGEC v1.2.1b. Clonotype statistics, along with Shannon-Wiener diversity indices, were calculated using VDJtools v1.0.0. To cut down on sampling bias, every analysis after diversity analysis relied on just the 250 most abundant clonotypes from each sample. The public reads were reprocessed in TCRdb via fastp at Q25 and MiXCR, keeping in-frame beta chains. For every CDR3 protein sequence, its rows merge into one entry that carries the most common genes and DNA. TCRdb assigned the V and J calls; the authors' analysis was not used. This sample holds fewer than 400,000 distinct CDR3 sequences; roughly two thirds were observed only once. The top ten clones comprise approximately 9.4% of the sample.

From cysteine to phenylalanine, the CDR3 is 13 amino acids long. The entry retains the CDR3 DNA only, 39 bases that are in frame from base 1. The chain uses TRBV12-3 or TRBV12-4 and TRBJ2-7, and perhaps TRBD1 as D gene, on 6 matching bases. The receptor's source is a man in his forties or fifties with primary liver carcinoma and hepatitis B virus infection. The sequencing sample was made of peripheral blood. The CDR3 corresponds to CANSSGQSYEQYF. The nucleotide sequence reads TGTGCCAACAGTTCCGGACAGTCCTACGAGCAGTACTTC.